The 31 T cell receptor beta chains below all came from one sample that was sequenced in a study of response to subunit inactivated influenza vaccine. TCRdb re-derived calls from the RT-PCR reads in MiXCR, one entry per CDR3 protein. The table shows approximately 300,000 distinct CDR3 sequences, with 20% to 25% occurring only once. The source material was PBMCs from blood, sampled approximately 22 months after vaccination. These receptors all stem from a man aged 45-69 years who received an inactivated influenza vaccine.

The chain couples TRBV7-2 to TRBJ2-7, with unresolved D. Germline CDR1 SGHTA, CDR2 FQGNSA. The CDR3 is 13 residues long. Trimming removed 6 bases at V and 1 base at J, with 10 bases between. CDR3 nucleotides: TGTGCCAGCAGTTCTAGGTTTTCCTACGAGCAGTACTTC. This encodes CASSSRFSYEQYF.

The chain combines TRBV5-1 with TRBJ2-1; 7 bases are shared with TRBD2. The CDR3 loop spans 16 amino acids. J was trimmed by 7 bases and V by 4 bases; bases with no gene match: 14. Germline CDR1 reads SGHRS; CDR2 reads YFSETQ. Here the CDR3 reads CASSQPQYSGGNEQFF. CDR3 DNA sequence: TGCGCCAGCAGCCAACCACAATACTCGGGGGGAAATGAGCAGTTCTTC.

The sample holds many counts of this clonotype. V usage is TRBV28 and J usage is TRBJ1-1; D is possibly TRBD1 (6 bases). Trimming shortened V by 3 bases and J by 5 bases, and 10 bases separated the two germline ends. From germline, CDR1 is MDHEN and CDR2 SYDVKM. CDR3 length: 13 residues. Written as DNA, the CDR3 is TGTGCCAGCAGTTTCACAGGGAGGACTGAAGCTTTCTTT. As protein: CASSFTGRTEAFF. Full variable domain (outside the CDR3, taken from reference TRBV28 and TRBJ1-1): DVKVTQSSRYLVKRTGEKVFLECVQDMDHENMFWYRQDPGLGLRLIYFSYDVKMKEKGDIPEGYSVSREKKERFSLILESASTNQTSMYLCASSFTGRTEAFFGQGTRLTVV.

This clonotype occurred many times. The genes are TRBV5-1 and TRBJ1-1; D gene uncertain. V was cut by 0 bases and J by 1 base, with 13 bases left in between. The CDR3 has 16 amino acids. Germline V gives CDR1 SGHRS, CDR2 YFSETQ. The CDR3 DNA follows: TGCGCCAGCAGCTTGGTTTACGGGCGCCCGAACACTGAAGCTTTCTTT. Its translation is CASSLVYGRPNTEAFF.

V usage is TRBV10-3 and J usage is TRBJ2-5; D gene unclear. This CDR3 has 18 residues. Trimming pared 1 base from V and 5 bases from J, leaving 23 bases between. CDR1 is ENHRY and CDR2 is SYGVKD in the germline V gene. CDR3: CAISEFKGTRDPGETQYF. Written as DNA, the CDR3 is TGTGCCATCAGTGAGTTTAAGGGAACAAGGGATCCTGGGGAGACCCAGTACTTC.

This clonotype showed up just once. The rearrangement joins TRBV27 to TRBJ2-1; TRBD2 matches at 8 bases. V shed 5 bases and J 4 bases; nucleotides not matched to a gene: 10. The CDR3 extends over 16 amino acids. The germline CDR1 and CDR2 sequences are MNHEY and SMNVEV (reference sequence). The CDR3 DNA reads TGTGCCAGCAGTCGCCTCGGAGCGGGGGTTTACAATGAGCAGTTCTTC. It encodes CASSRLGAGVYNEQFF.

This chain joins TRBV28 and TRBJ2-5; TRBD1 is a possible D gene (7 bases). Germline V gene lookup returns CDR1 MDHEN and CDR2 SYDVKM. This CDR3 spans 12 amino acids. The V end lost 8 bases, the J end lost 4 bases, and 11 bases lay between the germline ends. CDR3 coding DNA: TGTGCCAGCCCAGGGGGGCGAGAGACCCAGTACTTC. Translating it yields CASPGGRETQYF.

This rearrangement joins TRBV29-1 to TRBJ2-3; D uncertain. V dropped 6 bases and J dropped 1 base, with 14 bases sitting between them. There are 14 residues in the CDR3. Germline CDR1 reads SQVTM; CDR2 reads ANQGSEA. The CDR3 sequence is CSVFRSIGTDTQYF. The CDR3 nucleotides are TGCAGCGTCTTTCGGAGCATCGGCACAGATACGCAGTATTTT.

The chain recombines TRBV20-1 with TRBJ2-1, with D perhaps matching TRBD2 (7 bases). V was shortened by 3 bases and J by 5 bases, with 14 bases between the two germline ends. The CDR3 is 14 residues long. Germline V gene lookup returns CDR1 DFQATT and CDR2 SNEGSKA (reference sequence). The CDR3 reads CSARDSGTNNEQFF. The CDR3 DNA reads as TGCAGTGCTAGGGACAGCGGGACAAACAATGAGCAGTTCTTC.

The rearrangement joins TRBV5-5 to TRBJ2-7; D uncertain. CDR1 is SGHKS and CDR2 is YYEKEE in the germline V gene (reference sequence). V dropped 5 bases and J dropped 1 base, with 16 bases sitting between them. There are 15 residues in the CDR3. DNA for the CDR3: TGTGCCAGCAGACCTTCGCAATTGGTGTCCTACGAGCAGTACTTC. It encodes CASRPSQLVSYEQYF.

This clonotype was picked up a small number of times. This chain uses TRBV16 with TRBJ1-4; no definite D call. Per germline, CDR1 KGHSY and CDR2 FQNENV. The CDR3 length is 12 residues. Trimming cost V 4 bases and J 8 bases, with 8 bases left between them. The CDR3 region has the DNA TGTGCCAGCAGCCCCCGTCGGGAAAAACTGTTTTTT. Translation gives CASSPRREKLFF.

This clonotype was found a few times. The chain links TRBV7-9 to TRBJ1-2; D possibly corresponds to TRBD1 (6 bases). Germline V gives CDR1 SEHNR, CDR2 FQNEAQ (reference sequence). V was cut by 0 bases and J by 3 bases, with 11 bases left in between. The CDR3 consists of 15 residues. The CDR3 region has the DNA TGTGCCAGCAGCTTAGCGGGACAAGAATACTATGGCTACACCTTC. Translating it yields CASSLAGQEYYGYTF.

This clonotype was counted only a few times. The genes are TRBV20-1 and TRBJ2-4; 8 bases fit TRBD2. This CDR3 is 12 amino acids long. The V and J ends lost 3 bases and 8 bases, in that order; junction bases with no gene match: 3. In germline, CDR1 is DFQATT, CDR2 SNEGSKA (reference sequence). CDR3 in amino acids: CSASGGAYIQYF. In nucleotides, the CDR3 is TGCAGTGCTAGCGGGGGGGCTTACATTCAGTACTTC.

This clonotype was recorded a few times. The J gene is TRBJ2-1, the V gene TRBV11-2; TRBD2 agrees at 7 bases. The ends lost 3 bases at V and 4 bases at J; junction bases unmatched: 6. CDR1 is SGHAT and CDR2 is FQNNGV in the germline V gene. This CDR3 has 15 amino acids. CDR3 nucleotide sequence: TGTGCCAGCAGCTTCGGGCGGGGGAAGTACAATGAGCAGTTCTTC. It specifies CASSFGRGKYNEQFF.

The chain recombines TRBV2 with TRBJ1-2; no reliable D call. This CDR3 is 13 amino acids long. Germline CDR1 SNHLY, CDR2 FYNNEI. Deletions cut 3 bases from V and 5 bases from J, with 10 bases between. CDR3 in DNA: TGTGCCAGCAGTGATGCAAGGGTATATGGCTACACCTTC. As protein: CASSDARVYGYTF.

This clonotype has more than one count but fewer than ten. The V and J genes are TRBV20-1 and TRBJ2-5, with D maybe TRBD2 (6 bases). CDR3 length equals 14 residues. The V gene lost 1 base and the J gene lost 7 bases, with 16 bases spanning the gap. CDR1 and CDR2 from the germline V gene are DFQATT and SNEGSKA (reference sequence). CDR3 nucleotides: TGCAGTGCTAGAGTAAGGGGAGGTCTCGTGACCCAGTACTTC. This encodes CSARVRGGLVTQYF.

This chain uses TRBV7-2 with TRBJ1-4; D is undetermined. V was clipped by 1 base and J by 0 bases, with 9 bases between them. Germline CDR1 and CDR2: SGHTA and FQGNSA. CDR3 size: 16 residues. This CDR3 is CASSLVPAATNEKLFF. The CDR3 DNA reads TGTGCCAGCAGCTTAGTACCGGCTGCAACTAATGAAAAACTGTTTTTT.

The chain links TRBV10-3 to TRBJ2-1; 7 bases fit TRBD2. The V segment lost 4 bases and the J segment 8 bases; nucleotides outside the gene matches: 8. The CDR3 is made up of 14 amino acids. Germline CDR1 and CDR2: ENHRY and SYGVKD. The CDR3 loop is CAISAAPAGDEQFF. Here the CDR3 DNA reads TGTGCCATCAGTGCTGCTCCGGCGGGGGATGAGCAGTTCTTC.

This clonotype was counted a few times. The V and J genes are TRBV6-5 and TRBJ2-3; D remains unclear. CDR1 MNHEY and CDR2 SVGAGI come from the germline V gene. CDR3 length equals 13 residues. The V end lost 0 bases, the J end lost 5 bases, and 6 bases lay between the germline ends. The CDR3 loop is CASSYSGRDTQYF. For the CDR3, the DNA is TGTGCCAGCAGTTACTCGGGAAGAGATACGCAGTATTTT.

A few counts support this clonotype. The V and J genes are TRBV5-1 and TRBJ1-6; 11 nucleotides match TRBD1. V was clipped by 4 bases and J by 10 bases; unmatched bases: 10. Germline V gene lookup returns CDR1 SGHRS and CDR2 YFSETQ. CDR3 length: 16 amino acids. As DNA, the CDR3 is TGCGCCAGCAGCCCCACCACCGGGACAGGGGGGTCACCCCTCCACTTT. Translating it yields CASSPTTGTGGSPLHF.

This clonotype was picked up many times. The chain recombines TRBV20-1 with TRBJ2-3; 12 nucleotides align to TRBD2. The J segment lost 4 bases and the V segment lost 3 bases, leaving 11 bases of the junction unmatched. Germline assignment: CDR1 DFQATT and CDR2 SNEGSKA (reference sequence). The CDR3 is 17 amino acids. The CDR3 loop is CSASGTSGLLPPDTQYF. CDR3 nucleotides: TGCAGTGCTAGCGGGACTAGCGGGCTTCTACCCCCAGATACGCAGTATTTT.

This clonotype appeared a few times. This sequence joins TRBV12-3 or TRBV12-4 and TRBJ1-5; D remains ambiguous. This CDR3 contains 13 residues. Trimming stripped 3 bases from V and 5 bases from J, with 8 bases between. The CDR3 spells CASSFRRDQPQHF. As DNA, the CDR3 is TGTGCCAGCAGTTTCAGGAGGGATCAGCCCCAGCATTTT.

This clonotype was counted ten times or more. V gene TRBV29-1 combines with J gene TRBJ1-2, with 7 nucleotides matching TRBD1. Per germline, CDR1 SQVTM and CDR2 ANQGSEA. V was clipped by 6 bases and J by 4 bases; unmatched bases: 11. This CDR3 has 14 amino acids. Here the CDR3 DNA reads TGCAGCGTCCCGGACAGGAAAGGACTCTATGGCTACACCTTC. It is translated as CSVPDRKGLYGYTF.

This clonotype showed up many times. V and J are TRBV5-1 and TRBJ1-1; TRBD1 agrees at 7 bases. V gave up 4 bases and J gave up 1 base; unmatched junction bases: 4. This CDR3 comprises 14 residues. CDR1 and CDR2 from the germline V gene are SGHRS and YFSETQ. Written as DNA, the CDR3 is TGCGCCAGCAGCGTAGGACAGGCGAACACTGAAGCTTTCTTT. This sequence encodes CASSVGQANTEAFF.

This chain links TRBV6-2 or TRBV6-3 with TRBJ1-1; D gene uncertain. Germline CDR1 reads MNHEY; CDR2 reads SVGEGT. The CDR3 runs 15 residues. V lost 8 bases and J lost 3, with 19 bases in between. For the CDR3, the DNA is TGTGCCAGCCGAGCATCCGGGGTTTTCGACACTGAAGCTTTCTTT. Translating it yields CASRASGVFDTEAFF.

This clonotype has only a few counts. The J gene is TRBJ2-5, the V gene TRBV5-6; weak D call: TRBD2 (5 bases). The CDR3 has 14 residues. The germline V and J ends were trimmed by 1 base and 5 bases, with 12 bases remaining between them. Per germline, CDR1 SGHDT and CDR2 YYEEEE. CDR3 sequence: CASSLPMGVETQYF. The CDR3 nucleotides are TGTGCCAGCAGCTTGCCTATGGGAGTGGAGACCCAGTACTTC.

This clonotype is a singleton in its sample. This rearrangement joins TRBV5-1 to TRBJ2-7; D gene uncertain. V was pared by 0 bases and J by 0 bases, with 7 bases between. The CDR3 has 14 amino acids. From germline, CDR1 is SGHRS and CDR2 YFSETQ. The CDR3 region has the DNA TGCGCCAGCAGCTTGGGCGAACTCTCCTACGAGCAGTACTTC. It encodes CASSLGELSYEQYF.

This clonotype was seen many times. The rearrangement uses TRBV7-2 and TRBJ1-6; no reliable D call. Looked up from germline, CDR1 is SGHTA and CDR2 is FQGNSA. The ends were cut back, 5 bases at V and 10 bases at J, with 15 bases in the middle. CDR3 size: 14 residues. CDR3 DNA sequence: TGTGCCAGCAGCCCCGCCTCGACCCTATCACCCCTCCACTTT. Amino acid sequence: CASSPASTLSPLHF.

There are many counts of this clonotype. The rearrangement uses TRBV28 and TRBJ1-1, with unresolved D. The CDR3 is 14 residues long. Trimming removed 6 bases at V and 3 bases at J, with 14 bases between. CDR1 MDHEN and CDR2 SYDVKM come from the germline V gene. The CDR3 protein is CASRTATDDTEAFF. The DNA for the CDR3 is TGTGCCAGCAGAACGGCGACCGATGACACTGAAGCTTTCTTT.

This clonotype has ten or more counts. The genes are TRBV6-5 and TRBJ1-5; no clear D. Germline V gives CDR1 MNHEY, CDR2 SVGAGI. The CDR3 loop spans 13 amino acids. Trimming pared 2 bases from V and 7 bases from J, leaving 9 bases between. In nucleotides, the CDR3 is TGTGCCAGCAGTTACCGCGGGGAACAGCCCCAGCATTTT. It yields the protein CASSYRGEQPQHF.

V gene TRBV4-1 combines with J gene TRBJ2-7; possibly TRBD1 for D (6 bases). Germline lookup yields CDR1 MGHRA and CDR2 YSYEKL. CDR3 size: 15 residues. Trimming removed 4 bases at V and 0 bases at J, with 13 bases between. As DNA, the CDR3 is TGCGCCAGCAGCCGGACCAGGGGCATCTCCTACGAGCAGTACTTC. Translating gives CASSRTRGISYEQYF.